This T cell receptor (beta chain) was found in a study of shared clonotypes between healthy human individuals. Whole-study findings and limits: Deeper or shallower sequencing was expected to change how clonotypes are shared among donors.

Germline V CDR1 and CDR2: SGDLS, YYNGEE. V shed 3 bases and J 3 bases; nucleotides not matched to a gene: 5. The CDR3 is 15 amino acids. Nashville, Tennessee was home to all donors, who were Caucasian adults. Replicate PCRs were loaded with 300 ng DNA from unsorted PBMC, about 32,000 T cell genomes. In the study's own analysis: ImmunoSEQ supplied junction-only sequences lacking quality scores, so filtering was different. Assay used: immunoSEQ multiplex PCR; TCRdb lists only in-frame clones, some missing. That table supplies the V and J calls and clone size; D and trimming were determined from the DNA. The profile shows approximately 460,000 clones, 70% to 80% of them singletons. About this clone itself: The antigen is not known.

Sequenced: PBMCs. The source is a middle-aged woman in good health. Some clones in this sample may be carry-over from other donors' samples. V is TRBV9 and J is TRBJ2-1; 8 bases map to TRBD2. In nucleotides, the CDR3 is TGTGCCAGCAGCGCCGGGACTAGGAACTACAATGAGCAGTTCTTC. This sequence encodes CASSAGTRNYNEQFF.